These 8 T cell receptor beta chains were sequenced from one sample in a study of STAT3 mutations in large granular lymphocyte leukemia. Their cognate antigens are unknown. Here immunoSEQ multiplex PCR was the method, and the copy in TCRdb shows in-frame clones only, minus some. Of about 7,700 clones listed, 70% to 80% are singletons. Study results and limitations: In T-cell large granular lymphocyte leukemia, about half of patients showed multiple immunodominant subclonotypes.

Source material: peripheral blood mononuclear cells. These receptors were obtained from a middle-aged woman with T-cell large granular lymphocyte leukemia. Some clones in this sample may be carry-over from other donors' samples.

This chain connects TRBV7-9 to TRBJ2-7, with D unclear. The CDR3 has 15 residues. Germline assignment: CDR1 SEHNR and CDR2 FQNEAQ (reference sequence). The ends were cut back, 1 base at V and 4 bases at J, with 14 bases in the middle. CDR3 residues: CASSLGSSTRYEQYF. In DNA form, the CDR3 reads TGTGCCAGCAGCTTAGGGTCTTCGACCCGGTACGAGCAGTACTTC.

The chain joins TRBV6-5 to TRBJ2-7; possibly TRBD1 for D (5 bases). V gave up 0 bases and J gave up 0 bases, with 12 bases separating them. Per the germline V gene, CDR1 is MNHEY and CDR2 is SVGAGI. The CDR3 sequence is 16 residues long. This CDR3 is CASSYSLDTSSYEQYF. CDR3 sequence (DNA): TGTGCCAGCAGTTACTCATTGGACACGAGCTCCTACGAGCAGTACTTC.

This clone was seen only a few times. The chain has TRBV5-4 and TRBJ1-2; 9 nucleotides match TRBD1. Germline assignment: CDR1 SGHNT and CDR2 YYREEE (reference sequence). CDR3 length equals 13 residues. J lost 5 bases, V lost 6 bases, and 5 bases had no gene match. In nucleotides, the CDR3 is TGTGCCAGCAACACAGGGGGCACGTATGGCTACACCTTC. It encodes CASNTGGTYGYTF.

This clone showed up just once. The DNA for the CDR3 is TGCGCCAGCAGTGAGTCGACAGGACTAACCTACGAGCAGTACTTC. Its protein is CASSESTGLTYEQYF. The J gene is TRBJ2-7, the V gene TRBV10-2; possibly TRBD1 or TRBD2 for D (6 bases each). Germline CDR1 WSHSY, CDR2 SAAADI. Trimming pared 0 bases from V and 2 bases from J, leaving 11 bases between. The CDR3 is 15 residues long.

This chain's CDR3 is CASSPWGGTNTEAFF. In nucleotides, the CDR3 is TGCGCCAGCAGCCCCTGGGGGGGAACGAACACTGAAGCTTTCTTT. This chain uses TRBV5-1 with TRBJ1-1; D possibly corresponds to TRBD1 (5 bases). The CDR3 extends over 15 amino acids. V lost 4 bases and J lost 1, with 14 bases in between. CDR1 is SGHRS, CDR2 YFSETQ, per germline.

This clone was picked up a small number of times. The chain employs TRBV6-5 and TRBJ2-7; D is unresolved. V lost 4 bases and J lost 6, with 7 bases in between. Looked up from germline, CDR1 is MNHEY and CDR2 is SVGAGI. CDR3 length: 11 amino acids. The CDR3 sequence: CASSSGAEQYF. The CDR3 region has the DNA TGTGCCAGCAGTTCCGGCGCCGAGCAGTACTTC.

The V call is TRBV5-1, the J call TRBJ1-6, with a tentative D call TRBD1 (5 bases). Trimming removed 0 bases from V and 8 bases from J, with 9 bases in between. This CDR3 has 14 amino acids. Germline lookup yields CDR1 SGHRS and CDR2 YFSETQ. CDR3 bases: TGCGCCAGCAGCTTGGTCAGGGTCGATTCACCCCTCCACTTT. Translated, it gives CASSLVRVDSPLHF. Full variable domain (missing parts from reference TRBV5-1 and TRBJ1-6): KAGVTQTPRYLIKTRGQQVTLSCSPISGHRSVSWYQQTPGQGLQFLFEYFSETQRNKGNFPGRFSGRQFSNSRSEMNVSTLELGDSALYLCASSLVRVDSPLHFGNGTRLTVT.

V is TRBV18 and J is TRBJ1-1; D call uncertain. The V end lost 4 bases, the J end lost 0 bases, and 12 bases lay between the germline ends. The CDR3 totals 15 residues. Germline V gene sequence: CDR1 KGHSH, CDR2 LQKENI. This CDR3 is CASSRDAGLNTEAFF. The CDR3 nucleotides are TGTGCCAGCTCACGCGACGCAGGCTTGAACACTGAAGCTTTCTTT.